This is a list of T cell receptor beta chains from one sample in a study of Ad26.COV2.S vaccination and SARS-CoV-2 variants. Data came from immunoSEQ multiplex PCR; TCRdb stores just in-frame clones and leaves some out. The data show some 390,000 clones, 70% to 90% seen once. Sequencing was performed on peripheral blood, taken in a trial of Ad26.COV2.S vaccine versus placebo. These receptors were collected from a person aged 18 to 65 who received the Ad26.COV2.S COVID-19 vaccine or a placebo. Both conserved end residues are trimmed from each CDR3. The listing skips clone size in some rows; elsewhere it reads once, few, many or a size class.

V	size	J	CDR3
TRBV6-6	once	TRBJ1-3	ASSTPPSNTIY
TRBV29-1	.	TRBJ2-3	SVLGLTSGSTDTQY
TRBV5-6	.	TRBJ1-4	ASSTGTHNEKLF
TRBV9	.	TRBJ2-5	ASSVAGVAGGRGETQY
TRBV30	.	TRBJ2-1	AWSVPTSGRAGNEQF
TRBV24-1	.	TRBJ2-1	ATSELSSSYNEQF
TRBV7-2	.	TRBJ2-1	ASSLWTGMRDEYNEQF
TRBV10-2	.	TRBJ2-1	ASQQGALNEQF
TRBV28	.	TRBJ1-5	ASSLLLFGNQPQH
TRBV15	.	TRBJ1-4	ATSSGRRTNEKLF
TRBV9	.	TRBJ1-3	ASSVGGRGTGNTIY
TRBV5-4	.	TRBJ1-4	ASSSRQGAVIEKLF
TRBV28	.	TRBJ1-2	ASSLSGGNYGYT
TRBV18	.	TRBJ1-6	ASSPGQNNSPLH
TRBV10-2	.	TRBJ1-2	GTGRGLNYGYT
TRBV5-1	.	TRBJ1-1	ASSAVLNTEAF
TRBV19	.	TRBJ1-2	ASSIAWRAGHGYT
TRBV27	few	TRBJ1-3	ASSLRGAAGNTIY
TRBV19	.	TRBJ1-5	ASSQTYNQPQH
TRBV7-6	.	TRBJ2-7	ASSFWATEASYEQY
TRBV27	few	TRBJ1-6	ASKRQLYNSPLH
TRBV19	few	TRBJ1-5	ASSIVAGSNQPQH
TRBV4-1	.	TRBJ2-1	ASSQEGTSEYNEQF
TRBV6-1	.	TRBJ1-2	ASSEAGLYGGYT
TRBV19	.	TRBJ2-7	ASSRLAGAYEQY
TRBV7-9	.	TRBJ2-5	ASSTPDRGGY
TRBV15	.	TRBJ1-2	ATSREPSYGYT
TRBV5-1	.	TRBJ1-2	ASSPGGTGVYGYT
TRBV7-2	.	TRBJ1-2	ASSSTGTANYGYT
TRBV6-5	.	TRBJ1-2	ASSYYNRVLGYGYT
TRBV6-4	.	TRBJ1-5	ASSDSVRRSNQPQH
TRBV15	once	TRBJ2-3	ATSRDYRTDTQY
TRBV6-6	.	TRBJ1-5	ASSSANGGPQH
TRBV5-1	.	TRBJ1-2	ASSLGRNRYGYT
TRBV28	few	TRBJ2-5	ASSSSGLEETQY
TRBV5-4	.	TRBJ1-1	ASQPGSLPMNTEAF
TRBV4-1	.	TRBJ2-7	ASSTLADLSYEQY
TRBV11-2	.	TRBJ2-3	ASGRYRGLDTQY
TRBV19	.	TRBJ1-2	ASTTGFPRDGYT
TRBV7-9	.	TRBJ2-5	ASSLVAGLGETQY
TRBV4-2	.	TRBJ1-2	ASSQIANYGYT
TRBV4-2	.	TRBJ2-2	ASSQDLTGLAGVNTGELF
TRBV10-2	.	TRBJ2-2	ASSGRTGGNTGELF
TRBV5-1	.	TRBJ1-5	ASSLASGGNQPQH
TRBV27	.	TRBJ2-3	ASSLSPGTGDTDTQY
TRBV18	.	TRBJ1-1	ASSLTGTGSEAF
TRBV12-3/TRBV12-4	.	TRBJ2-2	ASSFPGTGELF
TRBV7-3	.	TRBJ2-7	ASSLDGTSGSYEQY
TRBV30	once	TRBJ2-7	AWSLPASRGSSYEQY
TRBV6-2/TRBV6-3	.	TRBJ2-7	ASSLLYEQY
TRBV24-1	.	TRBJ2-3	ATSETKGAVYTQY